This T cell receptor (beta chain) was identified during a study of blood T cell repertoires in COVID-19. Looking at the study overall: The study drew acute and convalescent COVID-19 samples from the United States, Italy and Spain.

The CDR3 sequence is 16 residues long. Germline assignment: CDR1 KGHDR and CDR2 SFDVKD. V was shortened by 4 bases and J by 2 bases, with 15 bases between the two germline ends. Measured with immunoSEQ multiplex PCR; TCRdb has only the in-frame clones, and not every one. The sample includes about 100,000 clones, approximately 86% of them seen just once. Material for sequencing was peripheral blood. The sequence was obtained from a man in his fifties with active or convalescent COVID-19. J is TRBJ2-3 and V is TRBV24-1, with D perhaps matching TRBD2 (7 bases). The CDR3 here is CATSEGRGPHTDTQYF. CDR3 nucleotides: TGTGCCACCAGTGAGGGGCGGGGGCCCCACACAGATACGCAGTATTTT.